This TCR beta chain was found in a study of T cells after yellow fever vaccination. Background on the study: SMART-Seq v4 Ultra Low Input prepared the low-cell-number fractions. Study results and caveats: CD4 and CD8 compartments shared a small share of clonotypes, likely from convergent recombination.

As for this clonotype: Its matching antigen is unknown.

As TCR cDNA was made by 5'RACE template switching, a universal primer site and UMIs were added. Using its own MiXCR run on the 5' RACE reads, TCRdb lists one record per CDR3 protein. The table records 300,000 to 400,000 distinct CDR3 sequences, about 11% of them present only once. The sample in question was CD4+ T cells sorted from PBMCs, obtained 45 days after the yellow fever booster vaccination. The sequence was obtained from a man between 18 and 35 years old who received the YFV17D yellow fever vaccine.

The CDR3 reads CASSLNTAASYNEQFF. CDR3 nucleotide sequence: TGCGCCAGCAGCTTGAACACAGCGGCCTCGTACAATGAGCAGTTCTTC. The chain links TRBV5-1 to TRBJ2-1; tentative D call: TRBD2 (5 bases). V was pared by 1 base and J by 4 bases, with 15 bases between. CDR1 is SGHRS, CDR2 YFSETQ, per germline. This CDR3 region has 16 residues.